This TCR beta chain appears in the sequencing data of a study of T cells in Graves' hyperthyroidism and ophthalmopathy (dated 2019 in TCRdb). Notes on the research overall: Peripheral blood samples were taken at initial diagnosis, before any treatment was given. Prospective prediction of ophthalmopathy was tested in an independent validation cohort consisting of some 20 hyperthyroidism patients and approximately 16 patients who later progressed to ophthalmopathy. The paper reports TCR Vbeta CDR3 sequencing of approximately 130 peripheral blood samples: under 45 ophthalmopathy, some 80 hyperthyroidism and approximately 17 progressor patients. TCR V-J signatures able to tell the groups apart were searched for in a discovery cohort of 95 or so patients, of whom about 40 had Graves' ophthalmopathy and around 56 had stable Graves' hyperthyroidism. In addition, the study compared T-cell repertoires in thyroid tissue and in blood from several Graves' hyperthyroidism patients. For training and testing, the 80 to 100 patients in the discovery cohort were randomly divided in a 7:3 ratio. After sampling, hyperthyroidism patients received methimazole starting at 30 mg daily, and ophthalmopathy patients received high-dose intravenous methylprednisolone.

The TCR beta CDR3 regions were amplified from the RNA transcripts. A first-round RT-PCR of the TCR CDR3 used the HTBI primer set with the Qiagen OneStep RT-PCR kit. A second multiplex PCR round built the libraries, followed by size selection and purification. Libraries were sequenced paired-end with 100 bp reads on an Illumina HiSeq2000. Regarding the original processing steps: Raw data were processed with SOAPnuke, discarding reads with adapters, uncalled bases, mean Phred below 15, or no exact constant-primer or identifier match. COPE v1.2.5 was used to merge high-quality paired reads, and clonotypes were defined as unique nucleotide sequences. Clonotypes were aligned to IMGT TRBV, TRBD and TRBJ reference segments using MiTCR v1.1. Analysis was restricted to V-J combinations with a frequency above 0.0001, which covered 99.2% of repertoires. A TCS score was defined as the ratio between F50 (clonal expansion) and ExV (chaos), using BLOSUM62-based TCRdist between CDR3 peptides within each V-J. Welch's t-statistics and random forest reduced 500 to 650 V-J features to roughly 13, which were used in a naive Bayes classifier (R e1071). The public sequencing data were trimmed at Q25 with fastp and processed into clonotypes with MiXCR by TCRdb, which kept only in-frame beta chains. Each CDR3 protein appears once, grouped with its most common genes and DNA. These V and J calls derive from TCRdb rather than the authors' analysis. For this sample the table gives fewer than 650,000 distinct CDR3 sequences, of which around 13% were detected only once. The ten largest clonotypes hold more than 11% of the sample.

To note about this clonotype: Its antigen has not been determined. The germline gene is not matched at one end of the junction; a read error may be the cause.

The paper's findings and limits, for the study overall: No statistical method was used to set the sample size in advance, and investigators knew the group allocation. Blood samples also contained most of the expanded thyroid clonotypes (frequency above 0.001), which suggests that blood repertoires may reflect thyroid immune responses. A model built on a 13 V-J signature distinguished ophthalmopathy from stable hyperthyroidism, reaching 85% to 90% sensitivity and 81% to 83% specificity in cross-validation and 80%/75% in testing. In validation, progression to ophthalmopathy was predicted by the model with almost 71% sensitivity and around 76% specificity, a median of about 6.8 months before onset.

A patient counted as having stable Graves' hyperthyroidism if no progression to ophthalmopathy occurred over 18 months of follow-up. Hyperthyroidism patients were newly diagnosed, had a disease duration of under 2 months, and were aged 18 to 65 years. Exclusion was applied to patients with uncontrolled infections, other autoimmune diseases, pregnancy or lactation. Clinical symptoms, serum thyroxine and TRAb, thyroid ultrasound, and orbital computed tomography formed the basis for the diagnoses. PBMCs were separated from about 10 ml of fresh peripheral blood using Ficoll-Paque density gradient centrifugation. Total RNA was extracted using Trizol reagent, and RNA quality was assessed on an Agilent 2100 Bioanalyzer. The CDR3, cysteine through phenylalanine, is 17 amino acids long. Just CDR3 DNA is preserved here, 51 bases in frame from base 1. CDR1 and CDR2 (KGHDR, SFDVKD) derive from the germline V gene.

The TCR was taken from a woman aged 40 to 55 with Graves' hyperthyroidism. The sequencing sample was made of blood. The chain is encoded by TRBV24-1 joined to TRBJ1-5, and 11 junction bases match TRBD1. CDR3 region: CVTSDLRDRGSNQPQHF. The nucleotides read TGTGTCACCAGTGATTTACGGGACAGGGGGAGCAATCAGCCCCAGCATTTT.